This passage covers 32 T cell receptor beta chains from one sample sequenced in a study of cytomegalovirus exposure and HLA in healthy donors. This PCR relied on a set of 60 Vbeta primers and 13 Jbeta primers. TCRdb keeps only in-frame clones here, not all; method: immunoSEQ multiplex PCR. The table has 95,000 to 150,000 clones, 77% seen once. The material sequenced was PBMCs. The receptors come from a woman between 40 and 55 years old in good health and CMV-seropositive.

J is TRBJ2-7 and V is TRBV2; TRBD1 might be the D (6 bases). Germline CDR1 is SNHLY and CDR2 is FYNNEI. V lost 9 bases to trimming and J lost 2 bases, with 14 bases between them. The CDR3 runs 13 residues. The CDR3 region is CASRTVLAYEQYF. The CDR3 DNA reads as TGTGCCAGTCGGACAGTCTTAGCCTACGAGCAGTACTTC.

This chain joins TRBV11-2 and TRBJ2-3; 12 positions match TRBD2. Germline V CDR1 and CDR2: SGHAT, FQNNGV. CDR3 length: 15 residues. V shed 3 bases and J 7 bases; nucleotides not matched to a gene: 5. This chain's CDR3 is CASSLTSGRSYTQYF. The CDR3 DNA follows: TGTGCCAGCAGCTTGACTAGCGGGAGATCATATACGCAGTATTTT.

The V gene is TRBV7-3, the J gene TRBJ1-1, with D tentatively TRBD1 (6 bases). The V end lost 1 base, the J end lost 4 bases, and 13 bases lay between the germline ends. CDR3 length: 15 residues. Looked up from germline, CDR1 is SGHTA and CDR2 is FQGTGA. CDR3 sequence: CASSLKGGARTEAFF. As DNA, the CDR3 is TGTGCCAGCAGCTTAAAGGGGGGGGCTCGCACTGAAGCTTTCTTT.

The genes are TRBV19 and TRBJ2-4; possible D gene TRBD1, 6 bases. The germline gives CDR1 LNHDA, CDR2 SQIVND (reference sequence). The V end was cut by 8 bases, the J end by 0 bases, with 17 bases between. The CDR3 runs 16 residues. CDR3 loop: CASADSTNLAKNIQYF. CDR3 coding DNA: TGTGCCAGTGCGGACAGTACAAACCTAGCCAAAAACATTCAGTACTTC.

This chain uses TRBV4-2 with TRBJ1-4; D is unresolved. Germline-derived CDR1 and CDR2 are LGHNA and YNFKEQ. The V end was cut by 0 bases, the J end by 0 bases, with 14 bases between. The CDR3 covers 18 residues. The CDR3 is CASSQEWAGIATNEKLFF. The DNA for the CDR3 is TGTGCCAGCAGCCAAGAGTGGGCCGGCATTGCAACTAATGAAAAACTGTTTTTT.

The J gene is TRBJ2-1, the V gene TRBV5-5, with D possibly being TRBD2 (7 bases). This CDR3 region has 16 residues. Trimming took off 4 bases at V and 0 bases at J, with 14 bases between the two ends. Germline-derived CDR1 and CDR2 are SGHKS and YYEKEE (reference sequence). The CDR3 bases are TGTGCCAGCAGCCGGGGGGCGCTGGCCTCCTACAATGAGCAGTTCTTC. Translating gives CASSRGALASYNEQFF.

The chain has TRBV19 and TRBJ1-4; tentative D call: TRBD1 (6 bases). The CDR3 consists of 15 residues. Germline-derived CDR1 and CDR2 are LNHDA and SQIVND (reference sequence). Trimming left V 6 bases short and J 7 bases short, with 18 bases between. The chain's CDR3 is CASSNLQGSGEKLFF. DNA of the CDR3: TGTGCCAGTAGCAATCTACAGGGTTCGGGTGAAAAACTGTTTTTT.

The V call is TRBV28, the J call TRBJ2-7; 9 bases map to TRBD2. The CDR3 is 14 amino acids. The V gene's germline CDR1 is MDHEN and CDR2 SYDVKM. The ends lost 5 bases at V and 5 bases at J; junction bases unmatched: 7. The CDR3 bases are TGTGCCAGCAGTAGACTAGCGGAAGTCAACGAGCAGTACTTC. This codes for CASSRLAEVNEQYF.

J is TRBJ1-4 and V is TRBV11-2, with a weak D call TRBD1 (5 bases). CDR1 is SGHAT and CDR2 is FQNNGV in the germline V gene. The CDR3 covers 15 residues. Trimming took off 2 bases at V and 0 bases at J, with 7 bases between the two ends. Written as DNA, the CDR3 is TGTGCCAGCAGCTTATGGGACTCAACTAATGAAAAACTGTTTTTT. Protein: CASSLWDSTNEKLFF.

This chain links TRBV9 with TRBJ2-1; 7 bases are a match to TRBD1. This CDR3 region has 16 residues. Germline loops: CDR1 SGDLS, CDR2 YYNGEE. V shed 4 bases and J 4 bases; nucleotides not matched to a gene: 11. CDR3 sequence reads: CASSPTGISYYNEQFF. The CDR3, as DNA: TGTGCCAGCAGCCCGACAGGGATCTCATATTACAATGAGCAGTTCTTC.

This chain connects TRBV6-1 to TRBJ1-1; TRBD1 agrees at 7 bases. Germline CDR1 MNHNS, CDR2 SASEGT. This CDR3 spans 15 amino acids. The V gene end was trimmed by 2 bases and the J gene end by 7 bases; junction bases not matched to a gene: 10. This CDR3 is CASSELSLSGGEAFF. The CDR3 DNA sequence: TGTGCCAGCAGTGAATTGTCTCTCTCAGGGGGTGAAGCTTTCTTT.

The chain links TRBV19 to TRBJ2-1; TRBD2 matches at 9 bases. The V gene's germline CDR1 is LNHDA and CDR2 SQIVND (reference sequence). The CDR3 loop spans 13 amino acids. J gave up 9 bases and V 5 bases, and 5 bases lay outside the gene matches. The CDR3 DNA reads as TGTGCCAGTAGTGGTAGCGGGAGTTTTGAGCAGTTCTTC. Protein: CASSGSGSFEQFF.

V usage is TRBV10-3 and J usage is TRBJ2-1, with D perhaps matching TRBD2 (6 bases). CDR1 and CDR2 from the germline V gene are ENHRY and SYGVKD. Trimming took 4 bases from V and 8 from J, leaving 12 bases between them. This CDR3 has 13 amino acids. The CDR3 DNA reads as TGTGCCATCAGTGGGGGCGGGAACGATGAGCAGTTCTTC. Translating gives CAISGGGNDEQFF.

V usage is TRBV6-5 and J usage is TRBJ2-7; 13 bases fit TRBD2. This CDR3 region has 13 residues. V lost 6 bases, J lost 7 bases, and 3 bases stayed unmatched. Per germline, CDR1 MNHEY and CDR2 SVGAGI. The CDR3 sequence: CASRGGLAGEQYF. Here the CDR3 DNA reads TGTGCCAGCAGGGGGGGACTAGCGGGAGAGCAGTACTTC.

The chain links TRBV28 to TRBJ2-5; a weak D match, TRBD2 (5 bases). This CDR3 contains 16 residues. The ends were cut back, 4 bases at V and 7 bases at J, with 22 bases in the middle. Per germline, CDR1 MDHEN and CDR2 SYDVKM. The CDR3 DNA sequence: TGTGCCAGCAGTTCGTCCGAGGGCTTAGGGAAAGGGACCCAGTACTTC. The encoded protein is CASSSSEGLGKGTQYF.

The chain joins TRBV5-5 to TRBJ2-1; 9 bases are a match to TRBD2. J lost 7 bases, V lost 4 bases, and 18 bases had no gene match. This CDR3 is built from 18 residues. Germline CDR1 and CDR2: SGHKS and YYEKEE (reference sequence). The CDR3 is CASSPTPGAGGPGNEQFF. CDR3 in DNA: TGTGCCAGCAGCCCGACCCCCGGCGCGGGAGGGCCGGGAAATGAGCAGTTCTTC.

This chain uses TRBV7-9 with TRBJ1-2; D unresolved. V dropped 1 base and J dropped 4 bases, with 13 bases sitting between them. Germline CDR1 SEHNR, CDR2 FQNEAQ (reference sequence). The length of the CDR3 is 15 residues. The CDR3 sequence is CASSLGQAPSYGYTF. The CDR3 DNA is TGTGCCAGCAGCTTAGGCCAGGCGCCCAGCTATGGCTACACCTTC.

The chain has TRBV6-1 and TRBJ2-2; D may be TRBD2 (6 bases). The CDR3 sequence is 16 residues long. The germline V and J ends were trimmed by 2 bases and 7 bases, with 17 bases remaining between them. The germline CDR1 and CDR2 sequences are MNHNS and SASEGT. For the CDR3, the DNA is TGTGCCAGCAGTGAAAGAGAAGCTAGCGCAGGCGGGGAGCTGTTTTTT. Residues: CASSEREASAGGELFF.

The gene calls are TRBV7-9 and TRBJ2-3, with 11 bases fitting TRBD2. The CDR3 spans 15 residues. Germline V gives CDR1 SEHNR, CDR2 FQNEAQ (reference sequence). Trimming at V came to 5 bases and at J to 6 bases, leaving 7 bases not matched to a gene. The CDR3 DNA follows: TGTGCCAGCAGCCATAGCGGGAGGGCCGTGGATACGCAGTATTTT. Translated, it gives CASSHSGRAVDTQYF.

The chain is built from TRBV7-8 and TRBJ2-5; TRBD2 matches 11 bases. CDR1 and CDR2 from the germline V gene are SGHVS and FQNEAQ. The CDR3 extends over 16 amino acids. J lost 4 bases, V lost 5 bases, and 9 bases had no gene match. The CDR3 sequence: CASSPLTTSGAETQYF. DNA of the CDR3: TGTGCCAGCAGCCCGCTAACGACTAGCGGGGCAGAGACCCAGTACTTC.

The V gene is TRBV28, the J gene TRBJ1-2; D unresolved. The CDR3 runs 15 residues. The germline V gene has CDR1 MDHEN and CDR2 SYDVKM. The V gene lost 4 bases and the J gene lost 2 bases, with 14 bases spanning the gap. The CDR3 coding sequence is TGTGCCAGCAGTTCCCTGGGAGGACGGAACTATGGCTACACCTTC. Its protein is CASSSLGGRNYGYTF.

The rearrangement joins TRBV6-1 to TRBJ2-7; TRBD2 matches at 11 bases. V lost 2 bases to trimming and J lost 4 bases; unmatched junction nucleotides: 10. The CDR3 length is 17 residues. Germline values: CDR1 MNHNS, CDR2 SASEGT. CDR3 DNA: TGTGCCAGCAGTGAATTACTAGCGGGAGTTCAATCTTACGAGCAGTACTTC. As protein: CASSELLAGVQSYEQYF.

This chain links TRBV7-3 with TRBJ2-1; 12 positions agree with TRBD2. The length of the CDR3 is 15 residues. In germline, CDR1 is SGHTA, CDR2 FQGTGA. V was pared by 2 bases and J by 6 bases, with 2 bases of the junction left unmatched. The CDR3 sequence is CASSLLAGGPNEQFF. CDR3 nucleotides: TGTGCCAGCAGCTTACTAGCGGGAGGGCCCAATGAGCAGTTCTTC.

The chain uses TRBV6-6 and TRBJ1-5, with 7 bases lining up with TRBD1. The J segment lost 4 bases and the V segment lost 4 bases, leaving 7 bases of the junction unmatched. The CDR3 spans 15 residues. Germline loops: CDR1 MNHNY, CDR2 SVGAGI (reference sequence). CDR3 bases: TGTGCCAGCAGTTTCCAGGACAGGATGAATCAGCCCCAGCATTTT. Protein sequence: CASSFQDRMNQPQHF.

This clone was observed a handful of times. The chain employs TRBV19 and TRBJ2-7; 10 bases fit TRBD2. Germline CDR1 reads LNHDA; CDR2 reads SQIVND (reference sequence). With V trimmed by 5 bases and J by 3 bases, 7 bases remained unmatched. The CDR3 extends over 15 amino acids. The chain's CDR3 is CASSHGLAGDYEQYF. The DNA for the CDR3 is TGTGCCAGTAGTCATGGGCTAGCGGGGGACTACGAGCAGTACTTC.

This clone was observed a handful of times. The rearrangement links TRBV6-1 to TRBJ1-3, with a tentative D call TRBD1 (5 bases). Germline values: CDR1 MNHNS, CDR2 SASEGT. Between the trimmed V and J ends, which lost 6 bases and 4 bases, there was a span of 13 bases. The CDR3 totals 14 residues. The CDR3 DNA follows: TGTGCCAGCAGGGCGGACCAGGGAGGAAACACCATATATTTT. Amino acid sequence: CASRADQGGNTIYF.

This chain uses TRBV19 with TRBJ2-1; D perhaps matches TRBD1 (6 bases). The germline gives CDR1 LNHDA, CDR2 SQIVND (reference sequence). Trimming took 5 bases from V and 2 from J, leaving 16 bases between them. The CDR3 contains 16 residues. The DNA of the CDR3 is TGTGCCAGTAGTCGAACCGCAGGGGTACCCTACAATGAGCAGTTCTTC. This codes for CASSRTAGVPYNEQFF.

This clone has just one count. This sequence joins TRBV2 and TRBJ1-2; D unclear. Germline V lookup: CDR1 SNHLY, CDR2 FYNNEI. V lost 6 bases and J lost 0, with 8 bases in between. This CDR3 contains 13 residues. The chain's CDR3 is CASSRGTNYGYTF. DNA of the CDR3: TGTGCCAGCAGCCGTGGCACTAACTATGGCTACACCTTC.

The CDR3 loop is CASSLEGRGNTEAFF. The CDR3 nucleotides are TGTGCCAGCAGCTTAGAGGGGCGGGGGAACACTGAAGCTTTCTTT. V is TRBV5-4 and J is TRBJ1-1; weak D call: TRBD1 (5 bases). CDR1 and CDR2 (germline): SGHNT, YYREEE (reference sequence). The CDR3 is 15 amino acids. V was clipped by 2 bases and J by 1 base, with 12 bases between them.

DNA for the CDR3: TGTGCCAGCAGTTTACAGGGGAACTATGGCTACACCTTC. It is translated as CASSLQGNYGYTF. This chain joins TRBV27 and TRBJ1-2, with D perhaps matching TRBD1 (6 bases). This CDR3 region has 13 residues. The germline V gene has CDR1 MNHEY and CDR2 SMNVEV (reference sequence). V was cut by 2 bases and J by 2 bases, with 6 bases left in between.

The chain is built from TRBV5-5 and TRBJ1-5; D may be TRBD1 (6 bases). CDR1 and CDR2 (germline): SGHKS, YYEKEE (reference sequence). The CDR3 totals 14 residues. Trimming cost V 4 bases and J 3 bases, with 11 bases left between them. The CDR3 DNA reads as TGTGCCAGCAGCGTTGACAGGCTCAATCAGCCCCAGCATTTT. Translation: CASSVDRLNQPQHF. Together with reference TRBV5-5 and TRBJ1-5, the CDR3 gives the full variable domain: DAGVTQSPTHLIKTRGQQVTLRCSPISGHKSVSWYQQVLGQGPQFIFQYYEKEERGRGNFPDRFSARQFPNYSSELNVNALLLGDSALYLCASSVDRLNQPQHFGDGTRLSIL.

This sequence joins TRBV7-8 and TRBJ2-6; TRBD2 is a possible D gene (6 bases). CDR1 is SGHVS and CDR2 is FQNEAQ in the germline V gene. There are 20 residues in the CDR3. V lost 0 bases, J lost 2 bases, and 20 bases lay in between. DNA of the CDR3: TGTGCCAGCAGCTTAGCCTGGGGGACTGGGAGTAGTGCTGGGGCCAACGTCCTGACTTTC. Its protein product is CASSLAWGTGSSAGANVLTF.